This T cell receptor (beta chain) originates from a study of blood T cell repertoires in COVID-19. Study context: Samples of COVID-19 (acute and convalescent) were obtained from the United States, Italy and Spain.

Here immunoSEQ multiplex PCR was the method, and the copy in TCRdb shows in-frame clones only, minus some. The repertoire holds approximately 82,000 clones, with roughly 91% as singletons. Germline CDR1 is MGHRA and CDR2 is YSYEKL. With 0 bases clipped from V and 4 bases from J, the junction kept 6 bases outside the gene matches. The CDR3 is made up of 16 amino acids. The sample taken for sequencing was PBMCs or T cells enriched from blood (not recorded which). This receptor was taken from a woman aged 50 to 65 with acute COVID-19. The V and J genes are TRBV4-1 and TRBJ1-2; 9 nucleotides match TRBD1. In DNA form, the CDR3 reads TGCGCCAGCAGCCAAGACCCAAAGACAGGGGGCTATGGCTACACCTTC. This sequence encodes CASSQDPKTGGYGYTF.